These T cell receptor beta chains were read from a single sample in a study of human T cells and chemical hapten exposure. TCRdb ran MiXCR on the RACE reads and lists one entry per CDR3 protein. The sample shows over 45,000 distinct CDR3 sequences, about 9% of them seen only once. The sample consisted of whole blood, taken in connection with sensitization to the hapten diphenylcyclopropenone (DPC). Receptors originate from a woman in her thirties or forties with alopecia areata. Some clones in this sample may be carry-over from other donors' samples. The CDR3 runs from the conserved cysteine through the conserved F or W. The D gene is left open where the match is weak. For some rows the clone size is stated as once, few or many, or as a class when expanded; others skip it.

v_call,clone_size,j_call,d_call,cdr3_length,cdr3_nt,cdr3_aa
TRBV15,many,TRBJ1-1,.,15,TGTGCCACCAGCAGAGATCTAAGGGGACACACTGAAGCTTTCTTT,CATSRDLRGHTEAFF
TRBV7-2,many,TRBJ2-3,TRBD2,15,TGTGCCAGCAGCTTACAGGGACTACCAGCAGATACGCAGTATTTT,CASSLQGLPADTQYF
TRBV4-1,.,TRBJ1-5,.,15,TGCGCCAGCAGCCAAGACATCAGAGACAATCAGCCCCAGCATTTT,CASSQDIRDNQPQHF
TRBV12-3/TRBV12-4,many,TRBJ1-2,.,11,TGTGCCAGCAGTTTAAACTATGGCTACACCTTC,CASSLNYGYTF
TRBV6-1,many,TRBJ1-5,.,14,TGTGCCAGCGTGGTTGACAGCCGGAATCAGCCCCAGCATTTT,CASVVDSRNQPQHF
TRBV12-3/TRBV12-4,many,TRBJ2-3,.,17,TGTGCCAGCGTTCCGGGAGCAGAATTAGGGTACACAGATACGCAGTATTTT,CASVPGAELGYTDTQYF
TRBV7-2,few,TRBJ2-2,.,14,TGTGCCAGCAGCCAGAGGGAGCTTCCCGGGGAGCTGTTTTTT,CASSQRELPGELFF
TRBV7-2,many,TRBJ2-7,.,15,TGTGCCAGCAGCTTCCTCGGACTCAGCTCCTACGAGCAGTACTTC,CASSFLGLSSYEQYF
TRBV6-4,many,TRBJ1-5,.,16,TGTGCCAGCAAGCGAGCGGGACGGACAAGCAATCAGCCCCAGCATTTT,CASKRAGRTSNQPQHF
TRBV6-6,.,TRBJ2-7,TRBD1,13,TGTGCCAGCACCAGGGACAGGGGATTCGAGCAGTACTTC,CASTRDRGFEQYF
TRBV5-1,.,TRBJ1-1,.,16,TGCGCCAGCAGCTTGGCCCCTGGCAGGGGAGAAACTGAAGCTTTCTTT,CASSLAPGRGETEAFF
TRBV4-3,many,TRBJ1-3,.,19,TGCGCCAGCAGCCAAGAGTGGGGTTCCGGGGGGCTTATTGGAAACACCATATATTTT,CASSQEWGSGGLIGNTIYF
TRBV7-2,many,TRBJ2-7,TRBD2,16,TGTGCCAGCAGCCCTCGCGGGGCGGGGGGCCTACACGAGCAGTACTTC,CASSPRGAGGLHEQYF
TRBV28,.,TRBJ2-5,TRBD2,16,TGTGCCAGCAGCCCCCCTAGCGGAGCCCTCCAAGAGACCCAGTACTTC,CASSPPSGALQETQYF
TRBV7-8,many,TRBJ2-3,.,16,TGTGCCAGCAGCTCCAGACCCTTTTCGGGCACAGATACGCAGTATTTT,CASSSRPFSGTDTQYF
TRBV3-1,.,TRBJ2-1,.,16,TGTGCCAGCAGCCAAGATGCTAGCGAGTTCTACAATGAGCAGTTCTTC,CASSQDASEFYNEQFF
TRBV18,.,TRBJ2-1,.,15,TGTGCCAGCTCACCTGGCGGGGGCCGGAACAATGAGCAGTTCTTC,CASSPGGGRNNEQFF
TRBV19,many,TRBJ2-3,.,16,TGTGCCAGTAGTATAGGGGGGCTCGGTAGCACAGATACGCAGTATTTT,CASSIGGLGSTDTQYF
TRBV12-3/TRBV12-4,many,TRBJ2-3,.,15,TGTGCCAGCAGGGGAGGGGGGGAAAGCACAGATACGCAGTATTTT,CASRGGGESTDTQYF
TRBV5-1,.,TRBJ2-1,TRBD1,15,TGCGCCAGCAGCCCCGAAAGACAGGGGGCGAATGAGCAGTTCTTC,CASSPERQGANEQFF
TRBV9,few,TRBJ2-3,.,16,TGTGCCAGCAGCGTGCGAGGTCTGGGCGGGATAGATACGCAGTATTTT,CASSVRGLGGIDTQYF
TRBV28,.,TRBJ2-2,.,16,TGTGCCAGCAGCCCCCCAGGGGCCGCGAACACCGGGGAGCTGTTTTTT,CASSPPGAANTGELFF
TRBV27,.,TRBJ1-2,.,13,TGTGCCAGCAGTTTAAAAGGGAGCTCTGGCTACACCTTC,CASSLKGSSGYTF
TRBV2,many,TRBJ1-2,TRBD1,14,TGTGCCAGCAGAACCGGACAGGGAGGCTATGGCTACACCTTC,CASRTGQGGYGYTF
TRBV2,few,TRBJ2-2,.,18,TGTGCCAGCACTTTGGTCAAGGGAATAAAAGCGAACACCGGGGAGCTGTTTTTT,CASTLVKGIKANTGELFF
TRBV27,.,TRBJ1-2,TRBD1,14,TGTGCCAGCAGCAGGGGACAGAGAAACTATGGCTACACCTTC,CASSRGQRNYGYTF
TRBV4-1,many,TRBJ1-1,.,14,TGCGCCAGCAGCCAAGGGGATTTGAACACTGAAGCTTTCTTT,CASSQGDLNTEAFF
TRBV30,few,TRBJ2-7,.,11,TGTGCCTGGAAGTCCCCCTACGAGCAGTACTTC,CAWKSPYEQYF
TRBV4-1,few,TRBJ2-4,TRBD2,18,TGCGCCAGCAGCCAAGTCGGGAAGCGGGGGGTGTCCAAAAACATTCAGTACTTC,CASSQVGKRGVSKNIQYF
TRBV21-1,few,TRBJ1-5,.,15,TGTGCCAGCAGCACCCCCGGGACAGGGAATCAGCCCCAGCATTTT,CASSTPGTGNQPQHF
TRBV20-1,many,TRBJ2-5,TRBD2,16,TGCAGTGCTGGTGAACCTCTAGCGGGGGGATCGGGCCCCCAGTACTTC,CSAGEPLAGGSGPQYF
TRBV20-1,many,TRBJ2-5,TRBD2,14,TGCAGTGCCCAGGGTCTAGCGGGGGATGAGACCCAGTACTTC,CSAQGLAGDETQYF
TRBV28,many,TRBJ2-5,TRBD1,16,TGTGCCAGCAGTTCCGCAGGGGGCAGCCAAGTCGTCACCCAGTACTTC,CASSSAGGSQVVTQYF
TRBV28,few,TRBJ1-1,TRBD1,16,TGTGCCAGCAGTTTAACCGAACAGGGGGCGGGGACTGAAGCTTTCTTT,CASSLTEQGAGTEAFF
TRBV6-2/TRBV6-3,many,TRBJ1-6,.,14,TGTGCCAGCAGTTATCAGGGAAGGAATTCACCCCTCCACTTT,CASSYQGRNSPLHF
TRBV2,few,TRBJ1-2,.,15,TGTGCCAGCAGTTCGGACAGACATCTTAACTATGGCTACACCTTC,CASSSDRHLNYGYTF
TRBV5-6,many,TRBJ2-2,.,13,TGTGCCAGCAGCTTGGCCGGTACCGGGGAGCTGTTTTTT,CASSLAGTGELFF
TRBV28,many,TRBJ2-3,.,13,TGTGCCAGCAGGTCGAGTAGCACAGATACGCAGTATTTT,CASRSSSTDTQYF
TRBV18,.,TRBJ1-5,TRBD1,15,TGTGCCAGCGCCGGACAGGCGGCGAGCAATCAGCCCCAGCATTTT,CASAGQAASNQPQHF
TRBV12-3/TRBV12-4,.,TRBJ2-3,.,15,TGTGCCAGCAGTTCCCTTGACAGGCCTAGAGAGCATTTGTATTTT,CASSSLDRPREHLYF
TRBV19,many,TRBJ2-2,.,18,TGTGCCAGTAGTATAGACCCAGAAGGTCATGAGGGGACCGGGGAGCTGTTTTTT,CASSIDPEGHEGTGELFF
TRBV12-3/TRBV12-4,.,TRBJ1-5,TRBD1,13,TGTGCCAGCAAACAGGGGGCCGGGCAGCCCCAGCATTTT,CASKQGAGQPQHF
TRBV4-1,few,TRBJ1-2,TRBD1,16,TGCGCCAGCAGCCAAGAGGGACAGTCAAGCCCTTATGGCTACACCTTC,CASSQEGQSSPYGYTF
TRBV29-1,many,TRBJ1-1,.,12,TGCAGCGTGAAGGACGGGGTCACTGAAGCTTTCTTT,CSVKDGVTEAFF
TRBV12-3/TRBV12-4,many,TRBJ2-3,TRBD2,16,TGTGCCAGCAGTCCCAGACTAGCGGGGGGCACAGATACGCAGTATTTT,CASSPRLAGGTDTQYF
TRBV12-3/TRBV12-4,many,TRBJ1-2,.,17,TGTGCCAGCAGTTTTGCAGGGGCCCTTAAGGGTCGGAATGGCTACACCTTC,CASSFAGALKGRNGYTF
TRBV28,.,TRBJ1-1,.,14,TGTGCCAGCAGCAGTCCGGGATTGGACACTGAAGCTTTCTTT,CASSSPGLDTEAFF
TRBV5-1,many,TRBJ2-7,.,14,TGCGCCACCTCGGAGGGAACACCACCCTACGAGCAGTACTTC,CATSEGTPPYEQYF
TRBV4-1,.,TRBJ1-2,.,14,TGCGCCAGCAGCCAAGACCCACAGGAACGACGCTACACCTTC,CASSQDPQERRYTF
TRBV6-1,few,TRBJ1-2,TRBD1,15,TGTGCCAGCAGTAACAGACAGGGGGCGATTCATGGCTACACCTTC,CASSNRQGAIHGYTF
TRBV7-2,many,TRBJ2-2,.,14,TGTGCCAGCAGCTTACAGGGATGGACCGGGGAGCTGTTTTTT,CASSLQGWTGELFF
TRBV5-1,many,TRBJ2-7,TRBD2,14,TGCGCCAGCAGCTTTAGCGGGGGCTCCTACGAGCAGTACTTC,CASSFSGGSYEQYF